Following are 2 T cell receptor beta chains from one sample sequenced in a study of early T cells in non-severe SARS-CoV-2 infection (dated by TCRdb to about 2021). To prepare the library, 5' RACE was applied. The instrument was a NextSeq 500. Using fastp trimming at Q25 and MiXCR clonotype assembly, TCRdb reanalyzed the public sequencing data and kept in-frame beta chains. When rows share a CDR3 protein, they turn into one entry using the most common DNA and genes. For this sample there are around 44,000 distinct CDR3 sequences; about 9.8% appear just once. Roughly 8.3% of the sample lies in the top ten. Sequencing was performed on whole blood. These receptors came from an adult who was a healthcare worker with PCR-confirmed SARS-CoV-2 infection or an uninfected control (not recorded which).

The gene calls are TRBV7-9 and TRBJ1-5; no clear D. The length of the CDR3 is 14 residues. The germline V and J ends were trimmed by 5 bases and 3 bases, with 11 bases remaining between them. Germline loops: CDR1 SEHNR, CDR2 FQNEAQ (reference sequence). The DNA for the CDR3 is TGTGCCAGCAGCGCCAACAGCTACAATCAGCCCCAGCATTTT. Translation: CASSANSYNQPQHF.

The table lists this clonotype with a few counts. This chain connects TRBV27 to TRBJ1-2; 7 nucleotides line up with TRBD1. V lost 5 bases and J lost 8; bases outside the gene matches: 14. The CDR3 consists of 15 residues. Germline lookup yields CDR1 MNHEY and CDR2 SMNVEV (reference sequence). The CDR3 is CASSPTGQDKLGYTF. The CDR3 DNA reads as TGTGCCAGCAGTCCTACCGGACAGGACAAATTGGGCTACACCTTC.